This T cell receptor (beta chain) was captured in a study of identical twins (dated by TCRdb to the mid-2010s). For the study in its entirety: The study deep-sequenced TCR alpha and beta repertoires from monozygotic twins, unrelated adults of various ages and cord blood to test whether fetal clonotypes persist. To rule out contamination, the twin experiments were replicated at different times with different library preparation protocols.

Every donor was a healthy Caucasian. This clonotype turned up a few times. Its antigen is currently not known. Base qualities are not at hand, and no much larger clone is one base apart. To prepare the library, 5' RACE was applied. The sequencer listed for this sample is Illumina HiSeq 2000. A universal primer binding site was added through template switching, and the final cDNA carried a unique molecular identifier so that TCR cDNA molecules could be counted accurately. First-strand cDNA for TCR alpha and beta chains was synthesized from specific primers in the conserved constant-segment region. Each cDNA library was double barcoded, with a SMART-Mk sample barcode plus Illumina barcodes, to control for contamination. Two successive PCR steps introduced TruSeq adapter sequences along with Illumina sample barcodes. TCR alpha and beta cDNA libraries were sequenced on the Illumina HiSeq platform with custom primers. The study's processing was this. MiGEC was used to process raw reads and extract unique molecular identifiers, and MiXCR was used to find CDR3 positions. Recombination models were inferred per individual with the repgenHMM and IGoR tools using an EM algorithm. The tcR package in R was used for shared clonotype analysis, with sharing normalized by the product of cloneset sizes. Out-of-frame nonproductive sequences were analyzed to study raw recombination free of thymic and clonal selection effects. TCRdb reworked the public reads: Q25 trimming with fastp, MiXCR clone assembly, productive beta chains retained. Rows matching on CDR3 protein sequence are summarized as one entry with the most common DNA and genes. The V and J calls reflect TCRdb's pipeline rather than the authors' work. The table for this sample lists 1.5 million to 2 million distinct CDR3 sequences; less than 35% of them were counted only once. Less than 0.35% of the sample is in the top ten clones.

The research as a whole found: Zero-insertion analyses could be partly confounded by invariant T cells such as MAIT and iNKT, though diverse VJ usage argued against such confounding for most clonotypes. Fewer insertions were carried by abundant cord blood beta clonotypes; a weaker similar trend was observed in young adult naive repertoires, while no such trend was observed in memory repertoires. In monozygotic twins, recombination models systematically underestimated out-of-frame TCR alpha sharing, but the models matched the sharing seen between unrelated individuals. Compared with coincidental sharing between unrelated individuals, an excess of low generation-probability sequences was observed among out-of-frame TCR alpha sequences shared between twins. Excess twin sharing in beta out-of-frame sequences was weaker because fewer shared sequences lowered the signal-to-noise ratio. Because the same donors could not be followed over many years, the conclusions depended on cross-sectional statistical analysis.

Sequencing input: cord blood. The origin of this receptor is a newborn girl in good health.

The DNA sequence is given as TGCGCCAGCAGCCAGGAGGGACGAGGGGCCTACGAGCAGTACTTC. Translation gives CASSQEGRGAYEQYF. The chain is made from TRBV4-1 and TRBJ2-7, and TRBD2 may be the D gene, going by 6 matching bases. The germline V gene gives CDR1 as MGHRA and CDR2 as YSYEKL. V is cut by 3 bases and J by 2 bases, and the space between the germline ends is 14 bases. The CDR3 spans 15 residues, from the cysteine through the phenylalanine. The entry retains the CDR3 DNA only, 45 bases that are in frame from base 1.